Presented here are 10 T cell receptor beta chains from one specimen sequenced in a study of CD8 T cells in ankylosing spondylitis (dated by TCRdb to 2017 to 2019). The library was prepared using 5' RACE. TCRdb records Illumina HiSeq 2500 as the sequencer. TCRdb applied fastp at Q25 and MiXCR to the public reads, then kept only in-frame beta chains. Each CDR3 protein gets just one entry, which takes the most common genes and DNA from the rows behind it. The sample has 150,000 to 200,000 distinct CDR3 sequences on record, around a tenth of them singletons. The ten largest clones capture about 28% of the sample. The sample consisted of blood, either unsorted or a sorted T cell fraction (not recorded which). The receptor source for this set is a male donor with ankylosing spondylitis or in good health (not recorded which).

This clonotype was counted a few times. Written as DNA, the CDR3 is TGTGCCAGCAGCTTAGCCGGGGGGGGGCGCGAGCAGTACTTC. It specifies CASSLAGGGREQYF. The chain links TRBV7-9 to TRBJ2-7; 8 bases fit TRBD2. Trimming at V came to 0 bases and at J to 6 bases, leaving 4 bases not matched to a gene. The CDR3 is 14 amino acids. Germline V gene sequence: CDR1 SEHNR, CDR2 FQNEAQ (reference sequence).

This clonotype was detected ten times or more. V usage is TRBV11-2 and J usage is TRBJ2-7; 8 nucleotides align to TRBD2. CDR1 SGHAT and CDR2 FQNNGV come from the germline V gene. The V segment lost 5 bases and the J segment 0 bases; nucleotides outside the gene matches: 6. This CDR3 spans 15 amino acids. The CDR3 nucleotides are TGTGCCAGCAGCCGCGGGGGGTCGAGCTCCTACGAGCAGTACTTC. It yields the protein CASSRGGSSSYEQYF.

The chain links TRBV4-2 to TRBJ2-5; 12 bases fit TRBD2. Germline CDR1 LGHNA, CDR2 YNFKEQ. The trim removed 4 bases at V and 2 bases at J, leaving 5 bases unmatched. The CDR3 is 16 amino acids. The CDR3 DNA follows: TGTGCCAGCAGCCCGGGACTAGCGGGTCAACAAGAGACCCAGTACTTC. This encodes CASSPGLAGQQETQYF.

This clonotype has only one observation. This chain uses TRBV7-2 with TRBJ2-2; 8 bases map to TRBD1. CDR3 size: 16 residues. CDR1 and CDR2 (germline): SGHTA, FQGNSA. With 6 bases clipped from V and 1 base from J, the junction kept 7 bases outside the gene matches. The CDR3 nucleotides read TGTGCCAGCAGTCCTCGACAGGGGTTGAACACCGGGGAGCTGTTTTTT. Its translation: CASSPRQGLNTGELFF.

In this sample, this clonotype turned up many times. DNA of the CDR3: TGCAGTGCTAGACTCCCGGGAGCTAGCACAGATACGCAGTATTTT. This codes for CSARLPGASTDTQYF. The chain recombines TRBV20-1 with TRBJ2-3, with a weak D call TRBD2 (6 bases). Germline V gives CDR1 DFQATT, CDR2 SNEGSKA (reference sequence). The CDR3 is 15 amino acids. The V end was cut by 2 bases, the J end by 0 bases, with 12 bases between.

This clonotype was observed a few times. The V gene is TRBV4-1, the J gene TRBJ1-1, with D perhaps TRBD1 (6 bases). V lost 1 base and J lost 1, with 13 bases in between. CDR1 is MGHRA, CDR2 YSYEKL, per germline. This CDR3 is built from 16 residues. This CDR3 is CASSQAPGARNTEAFF. The CDR3 coding sequence is TGCGCCAGCAGCCAAGCCCCAGGGGCCAGGAACACTGAAGCTTTCTTT.

This clonotype was seen more than once but under ten times. V and J are TRBV10-3 and TRBJ1-5; 7 positions agree with TRBD1. Trimming took 3 bases from V and 4 from J; bases not matched to a gene: 15. CDR1 and CDR2 from the germline V gene are ENHRY and SYGVKD. The CDR3 totals 18 residues. The CDR3 DNA reads as TGTGCCATCAGTGACCCTGGTCGCCGGACAGGAAGGAATCAGCCCCAGCATTTT. Translation gives CAISDPGRRTGRNQPQHF.

To note about this clonotype: A much bigger clone sits one base away, suggesting this may be a read error. The chain couples TRBV7-2 to TRBJ2-3, with D perhaps TRBD2 (5 bases). The germline CDR1 and CDR2 sequences are SGHTA and FQGNSA. The CDR3 spans 13 residues. The DNA of the CDR3 is TGTGCCGGCAGCGAGACGACTGAGGGTACGCAGTATTTT. This codes for CAGSETTEGTQYF.

This clonotype was recorded many times. The genes are TRBV10-1 and TRBJ2-5; no definite D call. In germline, CDR1 is WNHNN, CDR2 SYGVQD (reference sequence). The CDR3 length is 13 residues. Trimming left V 4 bases short and J 1 base short, with 7 bases between. CDR3 protein: CASSGRAQETQYF. As DNA, the CDR3 is TGCGCCAGCAGTGGCCGGGCCCAAGAGACCCAGTACTTC.

This clonotype was seen at least ten times. The CDR3 DNA follows: TGTGCCAGCAGTGAAGGAAAGAGGAACACTGAAGCTTTCTTT. It translates to CASSEGKRNTEAFF. The chain couples TRBV25-1 to TRBJ1-1; no firm D call. In germline, CDR1 is MGHDK, CDR2 SYGVNS. This CDR3 comprises 14 residues. Trimming shortened V by 2 bases and J by 1 base, and 8 bases separated the two germline ends.